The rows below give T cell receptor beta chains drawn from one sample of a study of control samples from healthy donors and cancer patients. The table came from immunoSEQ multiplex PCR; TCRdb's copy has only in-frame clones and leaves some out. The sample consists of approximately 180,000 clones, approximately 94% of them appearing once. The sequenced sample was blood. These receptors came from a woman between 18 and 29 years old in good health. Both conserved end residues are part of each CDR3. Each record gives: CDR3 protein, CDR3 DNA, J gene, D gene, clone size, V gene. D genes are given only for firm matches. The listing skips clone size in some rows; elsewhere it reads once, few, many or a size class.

CASSGGDSYEQYF | TGTGCCAGCAGCGGGGGGGACAGCTACGAGCAGTACTTC | TRBJ2-7 | . | . | TRBV5-4
CASSQTGSDYGYTF | TGTGCCAGCAGCCAGACAGGGTCGGACTATGGCTACACCTTC | TRBJ1-2 | TRBD1 | . | TRBV7-2
CASTPRGDRGFATEAFF | TGTGCCAGTACCCCGAGGGGGGACAGGGGGTTTGCCACTGAAGCTTTCTTT | TRBJ1-1 | TRBD1 | . | TRBV19
CASSTGGELFF | TGTGCCAGCAGCACAGGGGGGGAGCTGTTTTTT | TRBJ2-2 | . | . | TRBV13
CASSKAPTGREGYGYTF | TGTGCCAGCAGCAAAGCCCCCACAGGGCGGGAGGGCTATGGCTACACCTTC | TRBJ1-2 | . | . | TRBV21-1
CASSAIGTRGTYEQYF | TGTGCCAGCAGTGCGATTGGGACAAGGGGTACCTACGAGCAGTACTTC | TRBJ2-7 | . | . | TRBV6-1
CASSQDMGQGGIQYF | TGCGCCAGCAGCCAAGACATGGGACAGGGAGGAATTCAGTACTTC | TRBJ2-4 | TRBD1 | . | TRBV4-3
CASSQSGDARSSYEQYF | TGTGCCAGCAGCCAATCCGGGGACGCAAGGAGCTCCTACGAGCAGTACTTC | TRBJ2-7 | . | . | TRBV3-1/TRBV3-2
CASRHNRENQPQHF | TGTGCCAGCAGACACAACAGGGAAAACCAGCCCCAGCATTTT | TRBJ1-5 | . | . | TRBV6-6
CASSLGSGGEAFF | TGTGCCAGCAGCTTAGGTTCGGGCGGAGAAGCTTTCTTT | TRBJ1-1 | . | . | TRBV7-9
CASSAGSGTGGSGELFF | TGTGCCAGCAGCGCAGGTAGTGGGACAGGCGGCAGCGGGGAGCTGTTTTTT | TRBJ2-2 | TRBD1 | few | TRBV9
CASSIPNSPLHF | TGTGCCAGTAGTATCCCTAATTCACCCCTCCACTTT | TRBJ1-6 | . | . | TRBV19
CASSLAGTPSRETQYF | TGCGCCAGCAGCTTGGCCGGGACCCCGTCCCGGGAGACCCAGTACTTC | TRBJ2-5 | . | . | TRBV5-1
CASSSGGGAFF | TGTGCCAGCTCAAGCGGGGGTGGAGCTTTCTTT | TRBJ1-1 | . | . | TRBV18
CASQTGAGETQYF | TGTGCCAGCCAGACAGGGGCTGGAGAGACCCAGTACTTC | TRBJ2-5 | TRBD1 | . | TRBV2
CASSQVSSYKLFF | TGCGCCAGCAGCCAAGTCTCGTCTTATAAACTGTTTTTT | TRBJ1-4 | . | . | TRBV4-1
CATSRGPNLSYTF | TGTGCCACCAGCAGAGGTCCAAATCTCAGCTACACCTTC | TRBJ1-2 | . | . | TRBV15
CASSQESGIHTEAFF | TGTGCCAGCAGCCAAGAATCAGGTATTCACACTGAAGCTTTCTTT | TRBJ1-1 | . | . | TRBV5-6
CASSLGTSGRNEQFF | TGTGCCAGCAGCTTGGGGACTAGCGGGAGGAATGAGCAGTTCTTC | TRBJ2-1 | TRBD2 | . | TRBV5-8
CASSLATDSGNTIYF | TGTGCCAGCAGCTTAGCTACAGACTCTGGAAACACCATATATTTT | TRBJ1-3 | . | . | TRBV7-2
CASSSYLTGVGTDTQYF | TGTGCCAGCAGTTCCTACTTGACAGGGGTGGGCACAGATACGCAGTATTTT | TRBJ2-3 | TRBD1 | . | TRBV28
CASSLQDLYEQYF | TGTGCCAGCAGTTTACAGGACCTCTACGAGCAGTACTTC | TRBJ2-7 | . | . | TRBV6-5